Below, one T cell receptor (beta chain) is given with its context. The data were produced by immunoSEQ multiplex PCR, yet TCRdb's version contains in-frame clones alone and is incomplete. The sample includes approximately 50,000 clones, 79% seen only once; the top ten take 25%. This specimen comes from a study of blood T cell repertoires in COVID-19. The V end lost 6 bases, the J end lost 9 bases, and 14 bases lay between the germline ends. CDR3 length equals 12 residues. Germline-derived CDR1 and CDR2 are MNHNY and SVGAGI (reference sequence). This chain connects TRBV6-6 to TRBJ1-1; tentatively, D is TRBD1 (6 bases). The clonotype was recovered from a man in his sixties or seventies with acute or convalescent COVID-19. Material for sequencing was peripheral blood. CDR3 in amino acids: CASSLDRGKAFF. CDR3 in DNA: TGTGCCAGCAGCCTGGACAGAGGGAAAGCTTTCTTT.